This paragraph covers one TCR beta chain sequence. This CDR3 is 15 amino acids long. Germline assignment: CDR1 SGHVS and CDR2 FQNEAQ. V lost 2 bases, J lost 2 bases, and 11 bases lay in between. Sequencing was performed with immunoSEQ multiplex PCR; in TCRdb, only in-frame clones are kept and a portion is missing. The table lists fewer than 200,000 clones, approximately 92% of them singletons, with roughly 4.3% in the top ten. These data come from a study of control samples from healthy donors and cancer patients. The TCR sequence derives from a woman aged 55-69 years in good health. The gene calls are TRBV7-8 and TRBJ2-3, with D tentatively TRBD1 (5 bases). Specimen: blood. The CDR3 here is CASSLMTEDTDTQYF. CDR3 DNA: TGTGCCAGCAGCTTAATGACAGAAGACACAGATACGCAGTATTTT.